This T cell receptor beta chain appears in the sequencing data of a study of blood T cell repertoires in COVID-19. On the study more broadly: Whether acute or convalescent, the COVID-19 samples came from the United States, Italy and Spain.

Only in-frame clones appear in the TCRdb table, and some are missing; sequencing was by immunoSEQ multiplex PCR. The sample shows tens of thousands of clones, more than 75% of them seen only once. This clone has more than one count but fewer than ten. The length of the CDR3 is 13 residues. Trimming shortened V by 2 bases and J by 5 bases, and 9 bases separated the two germline ends. Germline V gene data show CDR1 as MNHEY and CDR2 as SVGAGI. The rearrangement uses TRBV6-5 and TRBJ2-5; D ambiguous. Input material: peripheral blood. This clonotype was sampled from a human donor with active COVID-19. The donor label of this sample is uncertain. The CDR3 DNA reads as TGTGCCAGCAGTTACAGAGGCTCCGAGACCCAGTACTTC. It codes for CASSYRGSETQYF.